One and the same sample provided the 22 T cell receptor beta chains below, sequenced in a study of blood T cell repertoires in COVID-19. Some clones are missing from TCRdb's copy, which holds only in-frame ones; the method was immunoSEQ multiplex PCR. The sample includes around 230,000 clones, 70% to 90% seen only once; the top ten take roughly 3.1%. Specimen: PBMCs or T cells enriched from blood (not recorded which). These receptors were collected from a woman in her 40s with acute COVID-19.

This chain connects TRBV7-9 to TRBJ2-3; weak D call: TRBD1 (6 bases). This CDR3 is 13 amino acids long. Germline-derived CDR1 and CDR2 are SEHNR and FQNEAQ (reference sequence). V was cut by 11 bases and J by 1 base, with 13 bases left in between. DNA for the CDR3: TGTGCCGCAACAGGGATCGGCACAGATACGCAGTATTTT. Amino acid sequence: CAATGIGTDTQYF.

The CDR3 loop is CASSDTGGNEKLFF. CDR3 nucleotides: TGTGCCAGCAGCGACACAGGGGGGAATGAAAAACTGTTTTTT. The chain joins TRBV5-4 to TRBJ1-4; the match to TRBD1 covers 8 bases. Trimming at V came to 4 bases and at J to 5 bases, leaving 4 bases not matched to a gene. The germline gives CDR1 SGHNT, CDR2 YYREEE (reference sequence). The CDR3 contains 14 residues. Variable domain in full (rest from reference TRBV5-4 and TRBJ1-4): ETGVTQSPTHLIKTRGQQVTLRCSSQSGHNTVSWYQQALGQGPQFIFQYYREEENGRGNFPPRFSGLQFPNYSSELNVNALELDDSALYLCASSDTGGNEKLFFGSGTQLSVL.

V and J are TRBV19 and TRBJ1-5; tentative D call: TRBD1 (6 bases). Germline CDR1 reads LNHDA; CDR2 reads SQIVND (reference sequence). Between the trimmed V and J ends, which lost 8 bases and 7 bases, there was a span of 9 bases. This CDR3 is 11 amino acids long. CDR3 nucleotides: TGTGCCAGTGGACAGACGCAGCCCCAGCATTTT. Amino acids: CASGQTQPQHF.

The CDR3 is CASSIGEAGGYEQYF. CDR3 nucleotide sequence: TGTGCCAGTAGTATAGGGGAGGCAGGGGGGTACGAGCAGTACTTC. V and J are TRBV19 and TRBJ2-7, with D possibly TRBD1 on 7 matching bases. V lost 1 base and J lost 4, with 14 bases in between. The CDR3 runs to 15 residues. The germline CDR1 and CDR2 sequences are LNHDA and SQIVND (reference sequence).

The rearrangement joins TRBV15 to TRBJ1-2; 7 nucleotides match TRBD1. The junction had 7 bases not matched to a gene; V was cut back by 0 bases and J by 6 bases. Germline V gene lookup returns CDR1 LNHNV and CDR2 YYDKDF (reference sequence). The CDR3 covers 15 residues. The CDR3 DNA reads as TGTGCCACCAGCAGAGAATTTTCCGGGACAGATGGCTACACCTTC. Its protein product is CATSREFSGTDGYTF.

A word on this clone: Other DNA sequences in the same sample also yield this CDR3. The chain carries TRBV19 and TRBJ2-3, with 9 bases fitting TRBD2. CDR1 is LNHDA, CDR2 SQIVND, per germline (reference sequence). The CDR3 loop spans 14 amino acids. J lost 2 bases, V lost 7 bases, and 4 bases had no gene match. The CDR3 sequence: CASKTSGNTDTQYF. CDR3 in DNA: TGTGCCAGTAAGACTAGCGGCAACACAGATACGCAGTATTTT.

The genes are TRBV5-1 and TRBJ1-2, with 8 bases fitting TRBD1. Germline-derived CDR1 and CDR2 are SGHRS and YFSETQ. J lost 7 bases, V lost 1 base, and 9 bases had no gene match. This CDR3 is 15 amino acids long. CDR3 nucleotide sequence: TGCGCCAGCAGCTTGAGGGCAGGGGGCGCAGGTGGCTACACCTTC. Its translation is CASSLRAGGAGGYTF.

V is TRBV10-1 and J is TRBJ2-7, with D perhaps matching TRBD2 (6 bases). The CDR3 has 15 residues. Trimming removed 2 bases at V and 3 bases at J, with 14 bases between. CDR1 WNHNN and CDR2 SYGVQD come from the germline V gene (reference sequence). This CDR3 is CASSEGGSAGYEQYF. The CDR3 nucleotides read TGCGCCAGCAGTGAGGGGGGGTCTGCCGGCTACGAGCAGTACTTC.

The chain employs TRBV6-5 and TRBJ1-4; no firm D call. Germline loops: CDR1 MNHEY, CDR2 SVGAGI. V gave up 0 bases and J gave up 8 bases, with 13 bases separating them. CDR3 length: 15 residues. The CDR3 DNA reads TGTGCCAGCAGTTACTCTGTCCCTCCTCGGGAAAAACTGTTTTTT. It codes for CASSYSVPPREKLFF.

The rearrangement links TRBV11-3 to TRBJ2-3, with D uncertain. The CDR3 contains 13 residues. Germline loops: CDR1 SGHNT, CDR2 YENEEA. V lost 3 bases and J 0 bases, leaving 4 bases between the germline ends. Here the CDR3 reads CASSFVSTDTQYF. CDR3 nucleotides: TGTGCCAGCAGCTTCGTCAGCACAGATACGCAGTATTTT. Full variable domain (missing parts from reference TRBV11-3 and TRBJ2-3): EAGVVQSPRYKIIEKKQPVAFWCNPISGHNTLYWYLQNLGQGPELLIRYENEEAVDDSQLPKDRFSAERLKGVDSTLKIQPAELGDSAVYLCASSFVSTDTQYFGPGTRLTVL.

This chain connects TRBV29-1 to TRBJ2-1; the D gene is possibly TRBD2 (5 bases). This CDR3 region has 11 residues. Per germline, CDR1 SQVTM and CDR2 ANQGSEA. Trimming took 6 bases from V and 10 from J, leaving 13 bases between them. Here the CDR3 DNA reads TGCAGCGTCGATACCACTAGGGAGCAGTTCTTC. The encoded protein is CSVDTTREQFF.

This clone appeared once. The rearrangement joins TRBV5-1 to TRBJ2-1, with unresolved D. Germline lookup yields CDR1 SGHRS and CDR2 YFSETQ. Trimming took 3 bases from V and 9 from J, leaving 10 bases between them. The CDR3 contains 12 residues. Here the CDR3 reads CASSSTGGEQFF. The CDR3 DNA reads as TGCGCCAGCAGCTCTACCGGTGGTGAGCAGTTCTTC.

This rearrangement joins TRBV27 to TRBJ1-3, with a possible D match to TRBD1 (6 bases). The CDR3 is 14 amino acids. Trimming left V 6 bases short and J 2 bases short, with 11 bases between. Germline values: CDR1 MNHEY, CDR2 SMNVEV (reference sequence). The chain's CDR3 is CASREQGTGNTIYF. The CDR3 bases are TGTGCCAGCAGGGAACAGGGAACTGGAAACACCATATATTTT.

CDR3 sequence: CASSVVSDEQYF. CDR3 in DNA: TGTGCCAGCAGTGTGGTTAGCGACGAGCAGTACTTC. The J gene is TRBJ2-7, the V gene TRBV2; perhaps TRBD2 as D (5 bases). V lost 4 bases to trimming and J lost 5 bases, with 9 bases between them. The CDR3 is made up of 12 amino acids. Germline CDR1 and CDR2: SNHLY and FYNNEI.

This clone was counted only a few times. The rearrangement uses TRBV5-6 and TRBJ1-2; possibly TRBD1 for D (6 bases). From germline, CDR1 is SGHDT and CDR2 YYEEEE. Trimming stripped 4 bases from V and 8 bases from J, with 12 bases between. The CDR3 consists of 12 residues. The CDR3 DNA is TGTGCCAGCAGCCTAAAACAGGGCGGCTACACCTTC. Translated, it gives CASSLKQGGYTF.

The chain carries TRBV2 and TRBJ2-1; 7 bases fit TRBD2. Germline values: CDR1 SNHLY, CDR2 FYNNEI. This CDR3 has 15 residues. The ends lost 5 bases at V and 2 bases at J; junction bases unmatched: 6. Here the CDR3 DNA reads TGTGCCAGCAGTATCCCAGCGGGAACCTACAATGAGCAGTTCTTC. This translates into CASSIPAGTYNEQFF.

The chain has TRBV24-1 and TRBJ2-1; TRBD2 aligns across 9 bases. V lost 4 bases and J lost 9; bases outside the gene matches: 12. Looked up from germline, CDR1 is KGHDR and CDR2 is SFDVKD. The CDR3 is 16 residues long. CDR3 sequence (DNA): TGTGCCACCAGTGAACCCGGGACTAGCCACGACAGTGAGCAGTTCTTC. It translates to CATSEPGTSHDSEQFF.

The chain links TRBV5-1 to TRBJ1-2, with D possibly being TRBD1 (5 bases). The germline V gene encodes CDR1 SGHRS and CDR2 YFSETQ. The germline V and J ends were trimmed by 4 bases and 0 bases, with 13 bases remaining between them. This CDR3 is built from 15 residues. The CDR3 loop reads CASSLAGNPNYGYTF. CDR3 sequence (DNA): TGCGCCAGCAGCCTGGCAGGGAACCCTAACTATGGCTACACCTTC.

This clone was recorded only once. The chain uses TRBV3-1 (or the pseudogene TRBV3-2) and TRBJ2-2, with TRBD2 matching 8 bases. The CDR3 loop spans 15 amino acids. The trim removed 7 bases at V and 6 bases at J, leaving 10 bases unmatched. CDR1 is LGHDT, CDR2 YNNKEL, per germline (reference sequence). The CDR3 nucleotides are TGTGCCAGCACCCCTATGGCGGGAGGATCCGGGGAGCTGTTTTTT. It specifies CASTPMAGGSGELFF.

The CDR3 sequence is CASTRTSGTPTTGELFF. CDR3 nucleotides: TGTGCCAGCACAAGGACTAGCGGGACTCCAACCACCGGGGAGCTGTTTTTT. This chain joins TRBV5-4 and TRBJ2-2; TRBD2 matches at 12 bases. V shed 6 bases and J 4 bases; nucleotides not matched to a gene: 10. The CDR3 sequence is 17 residues long. Germline CDR1 is SGHNT and CDR2 is YYREEE (reference sequence). Full variable domain (outside the CDR3, taken from reference TRBV5-4 and TRBJ2-2): ETGVTQSPTHLIKTRGQQVTLRCSSQSGHNTVSWYQQALGQGPQFIFQYYREEENGRGNFPPRFSGLQFPNYSSELNVNALELDDSALYLCASTRTSGTPTTGELFFGEGSRLTVL.

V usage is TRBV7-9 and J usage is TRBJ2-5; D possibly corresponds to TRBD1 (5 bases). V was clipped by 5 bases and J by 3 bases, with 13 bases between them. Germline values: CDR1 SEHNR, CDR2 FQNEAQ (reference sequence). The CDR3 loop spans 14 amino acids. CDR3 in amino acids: CASSPQTVKETQYF. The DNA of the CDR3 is TGTGCCAGCAGCCCCCAGACAGTGAAAGAGACCCAGTACTTC.

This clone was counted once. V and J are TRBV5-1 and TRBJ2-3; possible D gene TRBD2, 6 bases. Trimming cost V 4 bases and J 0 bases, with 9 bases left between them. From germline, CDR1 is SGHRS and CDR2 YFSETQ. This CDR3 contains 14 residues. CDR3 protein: CASSAGTSTDTQYF. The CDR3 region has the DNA TGCGCCAGCAGCGCCGGGACTAGCACAGATACGCAGTATTTT.